This T cell receptor beta chain was profiled in a study of tumor and adjacent non-tumor tissue in lung cancer. Turning to the study itself: Patients comprised 12 adenocarcinoma, a couple of squamous cell carcinoma and 1 small cell lung cancer. On average, productive TCRbeta reads reached about 4.17 million per sample.

Study results and limitations: In normal lung, the top 100 clones were significantly more dominant than in tumor.

A modified ARM-PCR protocol with three rounds of nested PCR amplified TCRbeta. One entry per CDR3 protein results from TCRdb running MiXCR on the multiplex PCR reads. The sample includes about 120,000 distinct CDR3 sequences, about 66% of them seen just once. This sample's RNA came from whole unsorted tissue. Donors were chemotherapy-naive, newly diagnosed lung cancer surgical patients in China, August–late 2014. The CDR3 has 11 residues. Comment on this clonotype: The antigen is unknown. One end of the junction is discordant with germline, which a read error may explain.

The receptor was derived from a man aged 25 to 40 with non-small cell lung cancer. The chain joins TRBV12-3 or TRBV12-4 to TRBJ1-2, with a weak D call TRBD1 (6 bases). Sequencing input: lung tumor tissue. CDR3 bases: TGTGTCAGCAGTAGGGGGATGGACTACACCTTC. Translating gives CVSSRGMDYTF.